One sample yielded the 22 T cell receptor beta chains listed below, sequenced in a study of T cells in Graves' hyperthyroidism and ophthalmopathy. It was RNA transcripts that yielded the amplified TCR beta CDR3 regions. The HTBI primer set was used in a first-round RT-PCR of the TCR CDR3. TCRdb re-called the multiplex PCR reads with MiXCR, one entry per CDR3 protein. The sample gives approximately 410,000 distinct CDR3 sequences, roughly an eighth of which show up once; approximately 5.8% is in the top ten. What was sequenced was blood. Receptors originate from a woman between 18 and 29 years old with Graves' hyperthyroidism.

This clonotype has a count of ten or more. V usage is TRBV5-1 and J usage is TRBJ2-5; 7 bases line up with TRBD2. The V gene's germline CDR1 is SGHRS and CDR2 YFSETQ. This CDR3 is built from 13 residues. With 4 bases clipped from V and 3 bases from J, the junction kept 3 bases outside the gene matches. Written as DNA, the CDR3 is TGCGCCAGCAGCCCGCTAGCGGAAGAGACCCAGTACTTC. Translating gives CASSPLAEETQYF.

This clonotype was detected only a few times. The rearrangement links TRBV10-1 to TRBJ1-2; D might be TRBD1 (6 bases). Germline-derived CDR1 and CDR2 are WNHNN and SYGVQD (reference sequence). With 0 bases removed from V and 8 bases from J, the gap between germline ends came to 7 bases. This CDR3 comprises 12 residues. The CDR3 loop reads CASSESGGGYTF. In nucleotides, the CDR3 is TGCGCCAGCAGTGAGTCAGGGGGAGGCTACACCTTC.

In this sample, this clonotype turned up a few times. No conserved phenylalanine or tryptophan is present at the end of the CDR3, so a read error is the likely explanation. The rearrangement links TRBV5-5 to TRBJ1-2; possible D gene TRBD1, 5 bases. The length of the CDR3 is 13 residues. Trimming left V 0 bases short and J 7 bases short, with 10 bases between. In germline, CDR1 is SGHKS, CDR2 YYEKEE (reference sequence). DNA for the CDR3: TGTGCCAGCAGCTTGGCGGGGGGTACTGGCTACACCCTC. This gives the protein CASSLAGGTGYTL.

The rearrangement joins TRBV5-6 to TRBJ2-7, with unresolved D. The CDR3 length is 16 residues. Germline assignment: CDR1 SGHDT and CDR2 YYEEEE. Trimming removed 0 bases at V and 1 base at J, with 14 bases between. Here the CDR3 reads CASSLAQIYGSYEQYF. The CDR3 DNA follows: TGTGCCAGCAGCTTGGCCCAAATTTACGGGTCCTACGAGCAGTACTTC.

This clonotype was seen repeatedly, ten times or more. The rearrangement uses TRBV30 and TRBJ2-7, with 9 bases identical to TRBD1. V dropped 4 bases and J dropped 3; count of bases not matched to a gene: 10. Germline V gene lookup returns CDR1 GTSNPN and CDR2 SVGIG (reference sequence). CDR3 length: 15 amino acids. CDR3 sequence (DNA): TGTGCCTGGAATGCCGGGACAGGGCGTAACTACGAGCAGTACTTC. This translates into CAWNAGTGRNYEQYF. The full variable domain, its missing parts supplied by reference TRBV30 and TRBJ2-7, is SQTIHQWPATLVQPVGSPLSLECTVEGTSNPNLYWYRQAAGRGLQLLFYSVGIGQISSEVPQNLSASRPQDRQFILSSKKLLLSDSGFYLCAWNAGTGRNYEQYFGPGTRLTVT.

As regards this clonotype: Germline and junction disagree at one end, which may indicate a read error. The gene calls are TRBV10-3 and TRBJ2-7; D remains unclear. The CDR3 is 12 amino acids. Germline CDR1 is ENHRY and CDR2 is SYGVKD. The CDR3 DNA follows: TGTGCCATCAGTGAGTCAAGTTACGAGCAGCACTTC. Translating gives CAISESSYEQHF.

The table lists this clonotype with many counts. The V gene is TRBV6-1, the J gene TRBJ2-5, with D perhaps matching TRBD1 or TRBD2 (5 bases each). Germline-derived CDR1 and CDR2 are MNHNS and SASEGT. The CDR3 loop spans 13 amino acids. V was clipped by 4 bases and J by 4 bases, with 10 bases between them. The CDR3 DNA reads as TGTGCCAGCAGTGCCGGGGACCGAGAGACCCAGTACTTC. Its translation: CASSAGDRETQYF.

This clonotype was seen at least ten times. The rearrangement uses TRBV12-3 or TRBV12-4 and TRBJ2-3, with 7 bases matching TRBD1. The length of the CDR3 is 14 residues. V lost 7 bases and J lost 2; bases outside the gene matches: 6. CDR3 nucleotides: TGTGCCAGCAACCCAGGGGGTCACACAGATACGCAGTATTTT. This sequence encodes CASNPGGHTDTQYF.

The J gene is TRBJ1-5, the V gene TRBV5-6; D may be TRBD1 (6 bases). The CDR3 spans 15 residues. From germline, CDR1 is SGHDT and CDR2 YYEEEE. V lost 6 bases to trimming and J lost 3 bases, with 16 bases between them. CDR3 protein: CASNLQGEYNQPQHF. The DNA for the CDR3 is TGTGCCAGCAACTTACAGGGAGAGTACAATCAGCCCCAGCATTTT.

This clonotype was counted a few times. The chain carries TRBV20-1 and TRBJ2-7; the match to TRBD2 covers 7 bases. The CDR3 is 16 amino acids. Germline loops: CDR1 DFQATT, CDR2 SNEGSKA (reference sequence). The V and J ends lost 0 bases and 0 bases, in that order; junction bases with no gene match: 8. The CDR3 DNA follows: TGCAGTGCTAGAGATCTAGGCGGGAGTAGCTCCTACGAGCAGTACTTC. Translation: CSARDLGGSSSYEQYF.

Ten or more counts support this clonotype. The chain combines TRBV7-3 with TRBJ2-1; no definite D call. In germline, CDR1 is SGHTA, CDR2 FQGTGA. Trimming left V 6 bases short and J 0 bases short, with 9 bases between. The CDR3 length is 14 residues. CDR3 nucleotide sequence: TGTGCCAGCAGACCGGATAGCTCCTACAATGAGCAGTTCTTC. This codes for CASRPDSSYNEQFF.

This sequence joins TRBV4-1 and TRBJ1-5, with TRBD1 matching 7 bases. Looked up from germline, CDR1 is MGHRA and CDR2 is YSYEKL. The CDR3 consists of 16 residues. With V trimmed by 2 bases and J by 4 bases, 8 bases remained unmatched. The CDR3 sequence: CASSQPTGASNQPQHF. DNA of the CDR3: TGCGCCAGCAGCCAACCCACAGGGGCCTCAAATCAGCCCCAGCATTTT.

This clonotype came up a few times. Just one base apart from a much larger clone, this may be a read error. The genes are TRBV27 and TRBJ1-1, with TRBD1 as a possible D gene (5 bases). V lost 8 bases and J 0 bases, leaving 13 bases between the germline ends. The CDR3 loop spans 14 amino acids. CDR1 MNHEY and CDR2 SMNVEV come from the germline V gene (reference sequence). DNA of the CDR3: TGTGCCAGCGGGGCGGACCACGTGAACACTGAAGCTTTCTTT. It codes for CASGADHVNTEAFF.

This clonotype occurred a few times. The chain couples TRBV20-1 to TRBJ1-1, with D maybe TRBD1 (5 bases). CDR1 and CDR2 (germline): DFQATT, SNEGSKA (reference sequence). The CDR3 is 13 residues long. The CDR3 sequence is CRGGPWGETEAFF. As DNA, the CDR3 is TGCAGGGGCGGCCCGTGGGGGGAAACTGAAGCTTTCTTT.

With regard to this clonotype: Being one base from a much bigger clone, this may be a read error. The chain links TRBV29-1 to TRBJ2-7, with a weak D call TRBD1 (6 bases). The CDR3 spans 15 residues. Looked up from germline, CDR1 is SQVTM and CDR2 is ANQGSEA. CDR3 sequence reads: CSVVLPDSQTYEQCF. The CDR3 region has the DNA TGCAGCGTTGTACTTCCGGACAGCCAAACCTACGAGCAGTGCTTC.

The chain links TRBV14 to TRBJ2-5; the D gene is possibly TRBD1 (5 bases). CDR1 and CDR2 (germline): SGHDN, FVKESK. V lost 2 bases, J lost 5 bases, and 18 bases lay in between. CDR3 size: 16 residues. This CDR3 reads CASSQQGSHLLETQYF. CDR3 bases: TGTGCCAGCAGCCAACAGGGTTCACACCTTTTGGAGACCCAGTACTTC.

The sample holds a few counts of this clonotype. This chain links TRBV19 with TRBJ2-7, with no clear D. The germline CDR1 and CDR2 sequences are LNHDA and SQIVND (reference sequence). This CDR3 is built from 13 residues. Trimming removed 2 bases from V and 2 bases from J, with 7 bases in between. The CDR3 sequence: CASSIYPTYEQYF. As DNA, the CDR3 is TGTGCCAGTAGTATATATCCGACCTACGAGCAGTACTTC.

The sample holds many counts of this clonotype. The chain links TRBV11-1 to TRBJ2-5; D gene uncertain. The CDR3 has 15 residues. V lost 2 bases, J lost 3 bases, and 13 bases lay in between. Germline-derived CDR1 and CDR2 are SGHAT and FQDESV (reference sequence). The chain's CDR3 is CASSLSASSEETQYF. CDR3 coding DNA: TGTGCCAGCAGCTTAAGTGCGAGTTCGGAAGAGACCCAGTACTTC.

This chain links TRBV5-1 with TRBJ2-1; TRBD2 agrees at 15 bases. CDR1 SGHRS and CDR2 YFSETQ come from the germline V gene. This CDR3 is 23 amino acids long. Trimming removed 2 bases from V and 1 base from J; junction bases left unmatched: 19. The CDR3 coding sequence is TGCGCCAGCAGCTTTTTTGGGGAAGAAGGGACTAGCGGGAGGTTCAGGTCCTACAATGAGCAGTTCTTC. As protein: CASSFFGEEGTSGRFRSYNEQFF. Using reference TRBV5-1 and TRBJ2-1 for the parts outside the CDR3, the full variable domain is KAGVTQTPRYLIKTRGQQVTLSCSPISGHRSVSWYQQTPGQGLQFLFEYFSETQRNKGNFPGRFSGRQFSNSRSEMNVSTLELGDSALYLCASSFFGEEGTSGRFRSYNEQFFGPGTRLTVL.

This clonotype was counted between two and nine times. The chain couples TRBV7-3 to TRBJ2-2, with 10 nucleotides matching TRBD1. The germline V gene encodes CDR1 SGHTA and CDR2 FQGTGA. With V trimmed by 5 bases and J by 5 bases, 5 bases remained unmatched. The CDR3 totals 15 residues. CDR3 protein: CASSVGTGVTGELFF. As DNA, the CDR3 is TGTGCCAGCAGCGTAGGGACAGGGGTTACCGGGGAGCTGTTTTTT.

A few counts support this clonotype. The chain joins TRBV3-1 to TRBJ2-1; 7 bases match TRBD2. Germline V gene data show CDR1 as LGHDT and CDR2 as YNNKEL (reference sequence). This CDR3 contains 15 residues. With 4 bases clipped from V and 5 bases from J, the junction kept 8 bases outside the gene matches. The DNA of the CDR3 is TGTGCCAGCAGCCGCCCCGCTAGCGGAAACAATGAGCAGTTCTTC. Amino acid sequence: CASSRPASGNNEQFF.

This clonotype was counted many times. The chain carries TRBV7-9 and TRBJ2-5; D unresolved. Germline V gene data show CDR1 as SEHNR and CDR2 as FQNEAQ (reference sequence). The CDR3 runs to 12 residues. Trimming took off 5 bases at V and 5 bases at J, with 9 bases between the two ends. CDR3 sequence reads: CASSGIGETQYF. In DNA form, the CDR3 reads TGTGCCAGCAGCGGGATCGGGGAGACCCAGTACTTC. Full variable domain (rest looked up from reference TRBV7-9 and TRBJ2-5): DTGVSQNPRHKITKRGQNVTFRCDPISEHNRLYWYRQTLGQGPEFLTYFQNEAQLEKSRLLSDRFSAERPKGSFSTLEIQRTEQGDSAMYLCASSGIGETQYFGPGTRLLVL.